This TCR beta chain was observed in a study of shared clonotypes between healthy human individuals. Overall study results and limits: Estimated richness values were generally larger in naive subsets than in memory subsets. Across a handful of donors, naive CD4 shared roughly 5.1%, naive CD8 more than 3%, memory CD4 less than 2.5%, memory CD8 0.4% to 0.5%.

Some clones are missing from TCRdb's copy, which holds only in-frame ones; the method was immunoSEQ multiplex PCR. The sample has 2 million to 3 million clones, 93% seen once. Germline assignment: CDR1 MGHRA and CDR2 YSYEKL. The CDR3 has 16 residues. V lost 2 bases and J lost 8; bases outside the gene matches: 12. This clone has just a few counts. What it recognizes is unknown. Input material: naive CD4+ T cells from PBMCs. Subset defined: CD45RA+ positively selected. The receptor was derived from a man aged 18 to 29 in good health. Some clones in this sample may be carry-over from other donors' samples. This rearrangement joins TRBV4-1 to TRBJ1-2; 9 nucleotides match TRBD1. The CDR3 spells CASSQPLQGAIDGYTF. Written as DNA, the CDR3 is TGCGCCAGCAGCCAACCTCTACAGGGGGCAATAGACGGCTACACCTTC.